The 18 T cell receptor beta chains presented below share a single source sample, sequenced in a study of shared clonotypes between healthy human individuals (dated by TCRdb to 2020 to 2021). Library prep was done by the immunoSEQ multiplex PCR assay. This is the immuneACCESS table as TCRdb keeps it, with only in-frame sequences that have V and J called. A part of the clones is gone; compared with another copy, unresolved V genes explain less than half, and the rest is unexplained. For this sample there are over 95,000 clones; about 70% appear just once. The ten largest clonotypes hold roughly a quarter of the sample. What was sequenced was memory CD8+ T cells sorted from blood. Taken with the paper, the label for cell subset or site translates to: CD45RO+ cells pooled with CCR7-negative TemRA cells. These TCRs come from a woman aged 30 to 39 in good health.

This chain links TRBV19 with TRBJ2-1, with TRBD2 identical over 10 bases. Germline trimming cut 4 bases from V and 6 bases from J; bases unmatched to any gene: 9. The CDR3 runs 16 residues. Germline V gene sequence: CDR1 LNHDA, CDR2 SQIVND (reference sequence). This CDR3 reads CASSKGTSDTFNEQFF. CDR3 sequence (DNA): TGTGCCAGTAGTAAAGGGACTAGCGATACCTTCAATGAGCAGTTCTTC.

The chain carries TRBV27 and TRBJ1-4; D uncertain. The CDR3 covers 14 residues. V lost 8 bases and J lost 0, with 10 bases in between. Germline loops: CDR1 MNHEY, CDR2 SMNVEV (reference sequence). In nucleotides, the CDR3 is TGTGCCAGCGGGCCGACTGCAACTAATGAAAAACTGTTTTTT. Amino acid sequence: CASGPTATNEKLFF.

The chain uses TRBV11-2 and TRBJ2-7; D gene ambiguous. CDR3 length: 13 residues. V lost 1 base, J lost 7 bases, and 11 bases lay in between. Germline assignment: CDR1 SGHAT and CDR2 FQNNGV. For the CDR3, the DNA is TGTGCCAGCAGCTTAGCGGTCCTTCGGGAGCAGTACTTC. Protein: CASSLAVLREQYF.

The chain employs TRBV25-1 and TRBJ1-5, with D possibly matching TRBD1 (6 bases). V was cut by 8 bases and J by 3 bases, with 8 bases left in between. This CDR3 is built from 12 residues. In germline, CDR1 is MGHDK, CDR2 SYGVNS. CDR3 in DNA: TGTGCCAGCTCAGGGGTCAATCAGCCCCAGCATTTT. Translation gives CASSGVNQPQHF.

V usage is TRBV27 and J usage is TRBJ2-1; D not resolved. Germline CDR1 is MNHEY and CDR2 is SMNVEV (reference sequence). Trimming left V 5 bases short and J 10 bases short, with 18 bases between. The CDR3 totals 14 residues. Written as DNA, the CDR3 is TGTGCCAGCAGTCCCAATCTAGTGGGTCGGGAGCAGTTCTTC. This translates into CASSPNLVGREQFF.

The chain is built from TRBV27 and TRBJ2-7; 13 bases match TRBD2. The CDR3 contains 15 residues. Germline V gene lookup returns CDR1 MNHEY and CDR2 SMNVEV (reference sequence). The V segment lost 8 bases and the J segment 5 bases; nucleotides outside the gene matches: 9. CDR3 sequence reads: CASRTSGSLYNEQYF. The DNA of the CDR3 is TGTGCCAGCCGGACTAGCGGGAGTTTATATAACGAGCAGTACTTC.

As for this clone: A read error may be the cause here, since a much bigger clone is one base away. Other DNA sequences of this sample code for an identical CDR3. The chain couples TRBV29-1 to TRBJ2-4; 9 bases match TRBD2. Losses at the gene ends were 7 bases for V and 9 bases for J; bases not matched to a gene: 7. This CDR3 has 12 residues. Germline CDR1 and CDR2: SQVTM and ANQGSEA. As DNA, the CDR3 is TGCAGCGGACTGGCGGGAGGGAGCATTCAGTACTTC. Translated, it gives CSGLAGGSIQYF. Variable domain in full (rest from reference TRBV29-1 and TRBJ2-4): SAVISQKPSRDICQRGTSLTIQCQVDSQVTMMFWYRQQPGQSLTLIATANQGSEATYESGFVIDKFPISRPNLTFSTLTVSNMSPEDSSIYLCSGLAGGSIQYFGAGTRLSVL.

This sequence joins TRBV5-1 and TRBJ2-2, with D possibly matching TRBD1 (6 bases). The germline CDR1 and CDR2 sequences are SGHRS and YFSETQ. This CDR3 comprises 16 residues. With 3 bases removed from V and 0 bases from J, the gap between germline ends came to 12 bases. DNA for the CDR3: TGCGCCAGCAGCTCCGGACAGTTCGCGAACACCGGGGAGCTGTTTTTT. It is translated as CASSSGQFANTGELFF.

The chain links TRBV10-3 to TRBJ2-3; possible D gene TRBD1, 6 bases. CDR3 length: 14 residues. Germline assignment: CDR1 ENHRY and CDR2 SYGVKD. Trimming removed 9 bases from V and 2 bases from J, with 15 bases in between. CDR3 in DNA: TGTGCCATTAATTCAGGGGCAGTCACAGATACGCAGTATTTT. Protein sequence: CAINSGAVTDTQYF.

The chain combines TRBV18 with TRBJ1-2; D is possibly TRBD1 (5 bases). The V end was cut by 6 bases, the J end by 4 bases, with 12 bases between. This CDR3 has 13 residues. The germline gives CDR1 KGHSH, CDR2 LQKENI. CDR3 amino acids: CASSQRQSYGYTF. CDR3 bases: TGTGCCAGCTCCCAACGACAGAGCTATGGCTACACCTTC. Looking up the rest from reference TRBV18 and TRBJ1-2 gives the full variable domain: NAGVMQNPRHLVRRRGQEARLRCSPMKGHSHVYWYRQLPEEGLKFMVYLQKENIIDESGMPKERFSAEFPKEGPSILRIQQVVRGDSAAYFCASSQRQSYGYTFGSGTRLTVV.

V is TRBV4-1 and J is TRBJ1-5; a possible D gene is TRBD1 (5 bases). The germline V gene has CDR1 MGHRA and CDR2 YSYEKL. Trimming left V 1 base short and J 5 bases short, with 15 bases between. The CDR3 is 16 residues long. In DNA, the CDR3 is TGCGCCAGCAGCCAAGTTGGGGGGAGGAGGGATCAGCCCCAGCATTTT. The encoded protein is CASSQVGGRRDQPQHF.

The rearrangement links TRBV9 to TRBJ1-2; D is unclear. Germline V gives CDR1 SGDLS, CDR2 YYNGEE. The CDR3 has 15 residues. V lost 1 base and J lost 2, with 12 bases in between. DNA for the CDR3: TGTGCCAGCAGCGTATCTGTATGTGGGAACTATGGCTACACCTTC. As protein: CASSVSVCGNYGYTF.

The J gene is TRBJ1-2, the V gene TRBV7-6; D may be TRBD1 (5 bases). The CDR3 has 17 residues. V shed 5 bases and J shed 0 bases, with 19 bases lying between them. Per germline, CDR1 SGHVS and CDR2 FNYEAQ. CDR3 in amino acids: CASSNPSGGEPNYGYTF. In DNA form, the CDR3 reads TGTGCCAGCAGCAACCCCTCGGGGGGGGAACCTAACTATGGCTACACCTTC.

The CDR3 loop is CASSQPRRGALEAFF. Written as DNA, the CDR3 is TGTGCCAGCAGCCAACCCAGGCGCGGGGCTCTAGAAGCTTTCTTT. V and J are TRBV28 and TRBJ1-1; a weak D match, TRBD1 (5 bases). CDR3 size: 15 residues. Trimming left V 6 bases short and J 8 bases short, with 22 bases between. CDR1 and CDR2 (germline): MDHEN, SYDVKM. Full variable domain (remainder filled in from reference TRBV28 and TRBJ1-1): DVKVTQSSRYLVKRTGEKVFLECVQDMDHENMFWYRQDPGLGLRLIYFSYDVKMKEKGDIPEGYSVSREKKERFSLILESASTNQTSMYLCASSQPRRGALEAFFGQGTRLTVV.

The chain combines TRBV7-2 with TRBJ2-1, with a possible D match to TRBD2 (5 bases). Germline V gene data show CDR1 as SGHTA and CDR2 as FQGNSA. The CDR3 runs 15 residues. Trimming took off 2 bases at V and 7 bases at J, with 15 bases between the two ends. The CDR3 region is CASSLFRLYKNEQFF. The DNA of the CDR3 is TGTGCCAGCAGCTTATTCCGACTATATAAGAATGAGCAGTTCTTC.

This clone showed up just a few times. The chain has TRBV6-1 and TRBJ2-7, with D possibly TRBD2 on 5 matching bases. V lost 5 bases to trimming and J lost 7 bases, with 9 bases between them. Looked up from germline, CDR1 is MNHNS and CDR2 is SASEGT. This CDR3 is 11 amino acids long. The CDR3 sequence is CASSLALEQYF. In DNA form, the CDR3 reads TGTGCCAGCAGTTTAGCGTTAGAGCAGTACTTC.

The chain recombines TRBV25-1 with TRBJ2-5, with D perhaps TRBD1 (6 bases). Germline V gene sequence: CDR1 MGHDK, CDR2 SYGVNS. V was trimmed by 8 bases and J by 2 bases, leaving 21 bases between them. There are 16 residues in the CDR3. The CDR3 DNA reads TGTGCCAGCCAACCGGGACCACAGGGACCTCAAGAGACCCAGTACTTC. Translation: CASQPGPQGPQETQYF.

The chain employs TRBV6-5 and TRBJ1-1; 8 positions agree with TRBD1. The germline gives CDR1 MNHEY, CDR2 SVGAGI. This CDR3 contains 14 residues. V lost 5 bases, J lost 4 bases, and 6 bases stayed unmatched. The CDR3 spells CASSPNRGATEAFF. The CDR3 DNA is TGTGCCAGCAGTCCAAACAGGGGGGCCACTGAAGCTTTCTTT.